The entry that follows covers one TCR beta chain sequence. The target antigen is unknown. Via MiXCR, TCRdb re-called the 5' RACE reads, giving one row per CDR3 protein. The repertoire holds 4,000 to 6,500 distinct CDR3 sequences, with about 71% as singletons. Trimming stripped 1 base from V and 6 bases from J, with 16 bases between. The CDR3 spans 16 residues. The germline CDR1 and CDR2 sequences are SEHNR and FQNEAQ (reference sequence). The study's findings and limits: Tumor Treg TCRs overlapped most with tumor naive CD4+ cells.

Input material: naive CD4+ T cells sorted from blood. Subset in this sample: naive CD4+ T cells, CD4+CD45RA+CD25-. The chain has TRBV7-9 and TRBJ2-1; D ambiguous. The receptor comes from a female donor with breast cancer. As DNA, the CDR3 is TGTGCCAGCAGCTTAGTTTCGTGGTCGAAAGGCAATGAGCAGTTCTTC. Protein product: CASSLVSWSKGNEQFF.